Following are 26 T cell receptor beta chains from one sample sequenced in a study of vaccination and CD4 T cells after COVID-19. An Oncomine TCR Beta short-read assay was used to sequence the DNA from cultured CD4+ T cells. Via MiXCR, TCRdb re-called the PCR reads, giving one row per CDR3 protein. This sample has over 11,000 distinct CDR3 sequences, with roughly 45% found just once. These receptors are not linked to any known antigen. Treatment specified: roughly 10-day PBMC culture with coronavirus spike peptide pools or control peptides (ViraFEST assay). The specimen sequenced was cultured CD4+ T cells from blood. These receptors originate from a human donor with COVID-19.

CDR3 protein: CANNAGQNPLNTEAFF. In DNA, the CDR3 is TGTGCCAACAACGCAGGACAGAACCCCCTGAACACTGAAGCTTTCTTT. The V gene is TRBV19, the J gene TRBJ1-1; tentatively, D is TRBD1 (6 bases). The V gene's germline CDR1 is LNHDA and CDR2 SQIVND (reference sequence). The V gene lost 10 bases and the J gene lost 0 bases, with 21 bases spanning the gap. The CDR3 length is 16 residues. The full variable domain, completed using reference TRBV19 and TRBJ1-1, is DGGITQSPKYLFRKEGQNVTLSCEQNLNHDAMYWYRQDPGQGLRLIYYSQIVNDFQKGDIAEGYSVSREKKESFPLTVTSAQKNPTAFYLCANNAGQNPLNTEAFFGQGTRLTVV.

This chain joins TRBV20-1 and TRBJ2-3; tentative D call: TRBD1 (6 bases). The CDR3 spans 14 residues. V was clipped by 8 bases and J by 2 bases, with 17 bases between them. The germline gives CDR1 DFQATT, CDR2 SNEGSKA (reference sequence). The DNA for the CDR3 is TGCAGTACCCGTCAGGGGACAAACACAGATACGCAGTATTTT. This gives the protein CSTRQGTNTDTQYF.

The gene calls are TRBV5-1 and TRBJ1-1, with TRBD1 as a possible D gene (5 bases). V lost 3 bases and J 8 bases, leaving 20 bases between the germline ends. This CDR3 is 15 amino acids long. Per germline, CDR1 SGHRS and CDR2 YFSETQ. The CDR3 region is CASSSTPDTTLEAFF. The CDR3, as DNA: TGCGCCAGCAGCTCCACTCCGGACACGACTTTAGAAGCTTTCTTT.

The chain couples TRBV20-1 to TRBJ1-1; 11 bases align to TRBD1. J was trimmed by 0 bases and V by 6 bases; bases with no gene match: 9. From germline, CDR1 is DFQATT and CDR2 SNEGSKA (reference sequence). This CDR3 has 16 residues. The CDR3 protein is CSAPGTGGRMNTEAFF. CDR3 sequence (DNA): TGCAGTGCCCCCGGGACAGGGGGTCGTATGAACACTGAAGCTTTCTTT.

This clonotype occurred a few times. V is TRBV6-5 and J is TRBJ2-1; D could derive from TRBD1 or TRBD2 (5 bases each). The CDR3 is 12 amino acids. V was shortened by 1 base and J by 9 bases, with 7 bases between the two germline ends. Germline CDR1 and CDR2: MNHEY and SVGAGI. CDR3 protein: CASSYWGPEQFF. The CDR3 region has the DNA TGTGCCAGCAGTTACTGGGGACCTGAGCAGTTCTTC.

The rearrangement links TRBV6-1 to TRBJ1-1, with 7 bases that match TRBD1. CDR1 is MNHNS, CDR2 SASEGT, per germline. This CDR3 region has 13 residues. The V gene end was trimmed by 5 bases and the J gene end by 4 bases; junction bases not matched to a gene: 4. The CDR3 region is CASSNRGGTEAFF. CDR3 nucleotides: TGTGCCAGCAGTAACAGGGGAGGCACTGAAGCTTTCTTT.

This clonotype was recorded a few times. The chain recombines TRBV15 with TRBJ1-1; D is unresolved. The germline V and J ends were trimmed by 6 bases and 0 bases, with 8 bases remaining between them. From germline, CDR1 is LNHNV and CDR2 YYDKDF (reference sequence). The CDR3 has 13 residues. DNA for the CDR3: TGTGCCACCAGGAGATTTATGAACACTGAAGCTTTCTTT. Translating it yields CATRRFMNTEAFF.

This clonotype was detected a few times. V is TRBV5-6 and J is TRBJ2-1; perhaps TRBD2 as D (5 bases). V gave up 4 bases and J gave up 5 bases, with 13 bases separating them. CDR3 size: 14 residues. Germline CDR1 SGHDT, CDR2 YYEEEE. Here the CDR3 reads CASSGDWTHNEQFF. In DNA, the CDR3 is TGTGCCAGCAGCGGTGACTGGACTCACAATGAGCAGTTCTTC.

The CDR3 nucleotides read TGTGCCAGCAGTAGGACAGGGTACGGCAATCAGCCCCAGCATTTT. The encoded protein is CASSRTGYGNQPQHF. The V and J genes are TRBV6-2 or TRBV6-3 and TRBJ1-5; TRBD1 matches at 8 bases. This CDR3 region has 15 residues. J lost 2 bases, V lost 5 bases, and 5 bases had no gene match. From germline, CDR1 is MNHEY and CDR2 SVGEGT.

The chain combines TRBV5-8 with TRBJ1-6, with TRBD1 matching over 8 bases. CDR1 is SGHTS, CDR2 YDEGEE, per germline. V gave up 4 bases and J gave up 11 bases; unmatched junction bases: 8. The CDR3 covers 14 residues. The CDR3 loop is CASSPRDRPPPLHF. As DNA, the CDR3 is TGTGCCAGCAGCCCACGGGACAGGCCGCCACCCCTCCACTTT.

The chain recombines TRBV20-1 with TRBJ2-3; tentatively, D is TRBD2 (5 bases). This CDR3 is 13 amino acids long. Germline V CDR1 and CDR2: DFQATT, SNEGSKA (reference sequence). V was clipped by 1 base and J by 8 bases, with 13 bases between them. The CDR3 spells CSARVSGVATQYF. In DNA, the CDR3 is TGCAGTGCTAGAGTCAGCGGCGTCGCTACGCAGTATTTT.

The chain combines TRBV20-1 with TRBJ1-1; tentative D call: TRBD1 (5 bases). V was cut by 2 bases and J by 6 bases, with 10 bases left in between. The germline gives CDR1 DFQATT, CDR2 SNEGSKA (reference sequence). The CDR3 spans 12 residues. CDR3 region: CSARPQGSEAFF. The CDR3 DNA reads as TGCAGTGCTAGACCGCAGGGCTCTGAAGCTTTCTTT.

The chain carries TRBV25-1 and TRBJ1-6, with TRBD1 as a possible D gene (6 bases). The CDR3 consists of 14 residues. V lost 4 bases and J lost 13, with 17 bases in between. The germline V gene has CDR1 MGHDK and CDR2 SYGVNS. The CDR3 loop is CASSVTGTLYPLHF. The CDR3 DNA reads as TGTGCCAGCAGTGTCACCGGGACACTCTACCCCCTCCACTTT.

This clonotype was seen a few times. V gene TRBV20-1 combines with J gene TRBJ1-2; maybe TRBD1 (6 bases). The CDR3 runs to 14 residues. The germline V and J ends were trimmed by 1 base and 3 bases, with 12 bases remaining between them. CDR1 and CDR2 from the germline V gene are DFQATT and SNEGSKA (reference sequence). In DNA form, the CDR3 reads TGCAGTGCTAGAGGAGAAGCAGGGGACTATGGCTACACCTTC. Translated: CSARGEAGDYGYTF.

The V call is TRBV19, the J call TRBJ2-5, with 8 positions matching TRBD2. CDR1 and CDR2 (germline): LNHDA, SQIVND (reference sequence). V shed 5 bases, J shed 1 base, and the junction held 6 bases outside the gene matches. The CDR3 loop spans 15 amino acids. The CDR3: CASSAAGGSQETQYF. The CDR3 nucleotides read TGTGCCAGTAGTGCCGCGGGGGGAAGCCAAGAGACCCAGTACTTC.

This clonotype has just a few counts. V usage is TRBV6-5 and J usage is TRBJ2-7; maybe TRBD2 (5 bases). Germline V gene data show CDR1 as MNHEY and CDR2 as SVGAGI. The V end lost 3 bases, the J end lost 1 base, and 10 bases lay between the germline ends. The CDR3 length is 14 residues. In nucleotides, the CDR3 is TGTGCCAGCAGTTATCGGGGTGGTTCCTACGAGCAGTACTTC. The encoded protein is CASSYRGGSYEQYF.

The V call is TRBV6-1, the J call TRBJ1-1; the match to TRBD1 covers 7 bases. CDR1 is MNHNS, CDR2 SASEGT, per germline. The CDR3 loop spans 15 amino acids. Unmatched junction bases numbered 8, after V lost 6 bases and J lost 1 base. The CDR3 sequence is CASRRTGDKNTEAFF. CDR3 nucleotide sequence: TGTGCCAGCAGAAGGACAGGAGACAAGAACACTGAAGCTTTCTTT.

The chain carries TRBV5-1 and TRBJ1-6, with D maybe TRBD1 (5 bases). This CDR3 comprises 14 residues. Trimming left V 1 base short and J 7 bases short, with 9 bases between. Germline CDR1 and CDR2: SGHRS and YFSETQ. CDR3 in DNA: TGCGCCAGCAGCTTGCAGGGTGAGAATTCACCCCTCCACTTT. Translated, it gives CASSLQGENSPLHF.

The V and J genes are TRBV7-2 and TRBJ1-6; 7 nucleotides match TRBD1. V gave up 2 bases and J gave up 7 bases; unmatched junction bases: 2. Germline CDR1 is SGHTA and CDR2 is FQGNSA. The CDR3 has 14 residues. The chain's CDR3 is CASSLLQGNSPLHF. The CDR3 region has the DNA TGTGCCAGCAGCTTACTACAGGGGAATTCACCCCTCCACTTT.

The V and J genes are TRBV7-8 and TRBJ2-1; D is uncertain. In germline, CDR1 is SGHVS, CDR2 FQNEAQ. Trimming left V 1 base short and J 12 bases short, with 10 bases between. This CDR3 is built from 12 residues. The CDR3, as DNA: TGTGCCAGCAGCTTAGAGCGTTCATGGCAGTTCTTC. This gives the protein CASSLERSWQFF.

This clonotype showed up just a few times. CDR3 in amino acids: CASNRGGTGTYEQYF. The DNA for the CDR3 is TGTGCCAGCAACCGGGGAGGGACAGGAACCTACGAGCAGTACTTC. V and J are TRBV28 and TRBJ2-7; the D gene is possibly TRBD1 (8 bases). V lost 7 bases, J lost 2 bases, and 18 bases lay in between. The length of the CDR3 is 15 residues. The germline CDR1 and CDR2 sequences are MDHEN and SYDVKM.

CDR3 protein: CASSLTGDLYNSPLHF. The CDR3 bases are TGCGCCAGCAGCTTGACAGGGGATCTCTATAATTCACCCCTCCACTTT. The V gene is TRBV5-1, the J gene TRBJ1-6; the match to TRBD1 covers 7 bases. The CDR3 totals 16 residues. The V gene's germline CDR1 is SGHRS and CDR2 YFSETQ. V lost 1 base, J lost 3 bases, and 4 bases stayed unmatched.

V usage is TRBV7-9 and J usage is TRBJ1-2, with D perhaps TRBD1 (6 bases). V was trimmed by 3 bases and J by 2 bases, leaving 10 bases between them. Germline CDR1 reads SEHNR; CDR2 reads FQNEAQ (reference sequence). The CDR3 runs 14 residues. CDR3 loop: CASSFWGTNYGYTF. The CDR3 DNA follows: TGTGCCAGCAGCTTTTGGGGGACAAACTATGGCTACACCTTC.

This clonotype was seen more than once but under ten times. This chain links TRBV6-1 with TRBJ1-6; 8 nucleotides align to TRBD1. The V gene end was trimmed by 11 bases and the J gene end by 6 bases; junction bases not matched to a gene: 9. CDR3 length: 14 residues. Germline V gene sequence: CDR1 MNHNS, CDR2 SASEGT. DNA for the CDR3: TGTGCCGGGACCGGGACAGGTCGTAATTCACCCCTCCACTTT. Encoded protein: CAGTGTGRNSPLHF.

This chain joins TRBV19 and TRBJ1-5; D is ambiguous. The CDR3 covers 13 residues. Trimming took 6 bases from V and 3 from J, leaving 9 bases between them. Germline assignment: CDR1 LNHDA and CDR2 SQIVND (reference sequence). The CDR3 nucleotides read TGTGCCAGTAGCCCACCGACCAATCAGCCCCAGCATTTT. This encodes CASSPPTNQPQHF.

The rearrangement uses TRBV7-2 and TRBJ2-7; 14 bases fit TRBD2. J was trimmed by 3 bases and V by 6 bases; bases with no gene match: 13. This CDR3 has 18 amino acids. Per germline, CDR1 SGHTA and CDR2 FQGNSA. CDR3 sequence reads: CASRLQRETSGGDYEQYF. In DNA, the CDR3 is TGTGCCAGCAGGCTCCAAAGAGAGACTAGCGGGGGGGACTACGAGCAGTACTTC.